The clone carrying this TCR beta chain occurred a few times. Each CDR3 protein is one row after TCRdb ran MiXCR on the PCR reads. The sample contains about 14,000 distinct CDR3 sequences, about 50% of which appear only once. These data come from a study of tumor-infiltrating lymphocytes in oesophageal squamous cell carcinoma. The CDR3 is 12 amino acids. The germline V gene encodes CDR1 SGHTA and CDR2 FQGNSA. Material: blood. V is TRBV7-2 and J is TRBJ2-1; D unclear. With the DNA end fitting TRBJ2-7 better, the J assignment may be wrong. This receptor was obtained from a male donor with esophageal squamous cell carcinoma. Here the CDR3 reads CASSPLPYEQYF. Written as DNA, the CDR3 is TGTGCCAGCAGCCCCCTCCCCTACGAGCAGTACTTC.